This TCR beta chain is drawn from a study of somatic mutations in cytotoxic T cells in rheumatoid arthritis. Points from the study as a whole: No correction for multiple comparisons was applied to the slight TRBV07 underrepresentation in rheumatoid arthritis patients.

V lost 7 bases to trimming and J lost 0 bases; unmatched junction nucleotides: 14. This CDR3 is 17 amino acids long. Germline loops: CDR1 MDHEN, CDR2 SYDVKM. Produced via immunoSEQ multiplex PCR; TCRdb's table is partial and in-frame only. The repertoire consists of approximately 20,000 clones, with over 80% occurring once and the leading ten covering 11%. A word on this clone: Its cognate antigen is unknown.

What was sequenced was CD8+ T cells sorted from blood. The receptor's source is a man aged 18 to 30 with rheumatoid arthritis. The V call is TRBV28, the J call TRBJ1-1, with 7 positions matching TRBD1. In DNA form, the CDR3 reads TGTGCCAGCATCGGGGTCGACAGGGTAAGAGTGAACACTGAAGCTTTCTTT. Protein sequence: CASIGVDRVRVNTEAFF.